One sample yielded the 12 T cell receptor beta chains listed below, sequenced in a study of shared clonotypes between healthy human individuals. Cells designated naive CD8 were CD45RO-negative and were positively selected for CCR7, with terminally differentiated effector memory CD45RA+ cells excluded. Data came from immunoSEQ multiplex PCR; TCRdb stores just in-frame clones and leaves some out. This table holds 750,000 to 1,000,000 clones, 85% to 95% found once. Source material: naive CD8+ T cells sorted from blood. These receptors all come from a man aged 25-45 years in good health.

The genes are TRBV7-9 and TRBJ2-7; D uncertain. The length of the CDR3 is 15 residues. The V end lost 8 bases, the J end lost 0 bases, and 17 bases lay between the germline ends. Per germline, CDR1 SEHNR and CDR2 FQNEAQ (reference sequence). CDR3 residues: CASQSEAASSYEQYF. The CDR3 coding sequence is TGTGCCAGCCAATCAGAGGCGGCCAGCTCCTACGAGCAGTACTTC.

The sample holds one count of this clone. In nucleotides, the CDR3 is TGTGCCAGCAGATACGGGACAGGGGATAATGAGCAGTTCTTC. Amino acids: CASRYGTGDNEQFF. The rearrangement uses TRBV5-6 and TRBJ2-1, with TRBD1 identical over 10 bases. Germline-derived CDR1 and CDR2 are SGHDT and YYEEEE. The CDR3 sequence is 14 residues long. J was trimmed by 7 bases and V by 5 bases; bases with no gene match: 6.

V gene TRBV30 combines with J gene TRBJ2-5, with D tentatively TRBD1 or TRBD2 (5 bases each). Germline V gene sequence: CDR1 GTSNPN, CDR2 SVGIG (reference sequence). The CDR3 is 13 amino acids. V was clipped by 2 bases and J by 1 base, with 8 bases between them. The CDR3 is CAWSPGAQETQYF. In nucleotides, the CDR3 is TGTGCCTGGAGTCCCGGGGCCCAAGAGACCCAGTACTTC.

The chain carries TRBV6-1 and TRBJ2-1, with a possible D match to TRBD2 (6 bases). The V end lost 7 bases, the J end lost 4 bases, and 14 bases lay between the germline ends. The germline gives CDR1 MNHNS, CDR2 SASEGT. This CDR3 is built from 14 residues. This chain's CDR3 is CASIGGLLYNEQFF. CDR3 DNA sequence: TGTGCCAGCATCGGGGGACTGCTATACAATGAGCAGTTCTTC.

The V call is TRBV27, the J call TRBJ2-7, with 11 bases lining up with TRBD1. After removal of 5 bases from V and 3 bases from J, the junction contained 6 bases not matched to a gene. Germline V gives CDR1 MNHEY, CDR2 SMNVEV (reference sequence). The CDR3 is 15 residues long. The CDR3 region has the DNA TGTGCCAGCAGTGGGGACAGGGGGGGCCTCTACGAGCAGTACTTC. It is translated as CASSGDRGGLYEQYF.

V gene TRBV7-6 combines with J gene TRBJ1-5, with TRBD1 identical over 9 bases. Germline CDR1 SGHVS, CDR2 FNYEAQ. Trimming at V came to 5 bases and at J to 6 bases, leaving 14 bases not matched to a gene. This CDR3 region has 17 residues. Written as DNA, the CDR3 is TGTGCCAGCAGCCCGCGCCCCACAGGGGGCCGACGTCAGCCCCAGCATTTT. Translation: CASSPRPTGGRRQPQHF.

This chain's CDR3 is CASSLYPGKTGELFF. CDR3 sequence (DNA): TGTGCCAGCAGTTTATATCCTGGGAAAACCGGGGAGCTGTTTTTT. J is TRBJ2-2 and V is TRBV27, with D unresolved. This CDR3 has 15 amino acids. The V end was cut by 1 base, the J end by 5 bases, with 11 bases between. The V gene's germline CDR1 is MNHEY and CDR2 SMNVEV (reference sequence).

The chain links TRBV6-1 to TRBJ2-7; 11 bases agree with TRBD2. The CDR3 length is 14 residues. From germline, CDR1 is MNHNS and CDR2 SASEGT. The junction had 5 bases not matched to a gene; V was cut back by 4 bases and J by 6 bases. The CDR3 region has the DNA TGTGCCAGCAGTGGTACTAGCGGGAGTTTCGAGCAGTACTTC. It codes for CASSGTSGSFEQYF.

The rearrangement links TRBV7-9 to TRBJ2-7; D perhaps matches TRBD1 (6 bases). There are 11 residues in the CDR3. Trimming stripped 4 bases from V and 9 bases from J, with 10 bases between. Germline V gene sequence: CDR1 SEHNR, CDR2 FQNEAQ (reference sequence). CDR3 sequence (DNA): TGTGCCAGCAGCTCCACAGGGCGGCAGTACTTC. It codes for CASSSTGRQYF.

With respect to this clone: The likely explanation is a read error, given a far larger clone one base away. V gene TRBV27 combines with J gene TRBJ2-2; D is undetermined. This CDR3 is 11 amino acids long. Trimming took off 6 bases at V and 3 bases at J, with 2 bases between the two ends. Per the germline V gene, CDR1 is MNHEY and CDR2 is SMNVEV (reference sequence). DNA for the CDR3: TGTGCCAGCAGGGACACCGGGGAGCTGTTTTTT. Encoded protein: CASRDTGELFF.

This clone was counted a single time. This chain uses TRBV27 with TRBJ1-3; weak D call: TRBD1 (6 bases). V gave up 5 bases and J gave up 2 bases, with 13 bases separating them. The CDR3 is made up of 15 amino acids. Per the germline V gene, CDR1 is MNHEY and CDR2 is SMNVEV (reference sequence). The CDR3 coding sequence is TGTGCCAGCAGTCCCTTAGGGGGGCCTGGAAACACCATATATTTT. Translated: CASSPLGGPGNTIYF.

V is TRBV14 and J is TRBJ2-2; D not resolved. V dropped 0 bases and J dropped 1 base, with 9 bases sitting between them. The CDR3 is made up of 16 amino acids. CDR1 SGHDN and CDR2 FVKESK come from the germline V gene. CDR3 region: CASSQDANQNTGELFF. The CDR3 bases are TGTGCCAGCAGCCAAGATGCAAATCAGAACACCGGGGAGCTGTTTTTT.